What follows are 30 T cell receptor beta chains derived from one specimen sequenced in a study of OX40 agonist ivuxolimab in advanced cancers. Clones were sequenced by immunoSEQ multiplex PCR, and TCRdb holds only the in-frame ones, with some missing. In the table there are some 100,000 clones, about nine tenths of which are singletons. Material: CD4+ or CD8+ T cells sorted from blood, obtained in a trial of the OX40 agonist ivuxolimab. The receptors originated from an adult with an advanced solid tumor such as melanoma, head and neck, liver or kidney cancer.

The J gene is TRBJ1-5, the V gene TRBV6-1; D possibly corresponds to TRBD1 (5 bases). Looked up from germline, CDR1 is MNHNS and CDR2 is SASEGT. There are 17 residues in the CDR3. V gave up 3 bases and J gave up 2 bases, with 17 bases separating them. The CDR3 nucleotides read TGTGCCAGCAGTGAGGGAGGGGCAGGGTGGGGCAATCAGCCCCAGCATTTT. Translated, it gives CASSEGGAGWGNQPQHF.

The V and J genes are TRBV11-2 and TRBJ2-3; D may be TRBD2 (5 bases). Between the trimmed V and J ends, which lost 3 bases and 1 base, there was a span of 8 bases. This CDR3 is built from 14 residues. Germline CDR1 is SGHAT and CDR2 is FQNNGV. As DNA, the CDR3 is TGTGCCAGCAGCTTGCAACTAGGCACAGATACGCAGTATTTT. This gives the protein CASSLQLGTDTQYF. Looking up the rest from reference TRBV11-2 and TRBJ2-3 gives the full variable domain: EAGVAQSPRYKIIEKRQSVAFWCNPISGHATLYWYQQILGQGPKLLIQFQNNGVVDDSQLPKDRFSAERLKGVDSTLKIQPAKLEDSAVYLCASSLQLGTDTQYFGPGTRLTVL.

The chain combines TRBV6-1 with TRBJ1-2; D is uncertain. CDR1 is MNHNS and CDR2 is SASEGT in the germline V gene. The CDR3 length is 12 residues. The V end lost 5 bases, the J end lost 5 bases, and 9 bases lay between the germline ends. The CDR3 sequence: CASSINSYGYTF. The CDR3 region has the DNA TGTGCCAGCAGTATTAATTCATATGGCTACACCTTC.

A few counts support this clone. The chain recombines TRBV7-6 with TRBJ2-5; 7 positions match TRBD2. Germline CDR1 and CDR2: SGHVS and FNYEAQ. The CDR3 contains 15 residues. Germline trimming cut 6 bases from V and 5 bases from J; bases unmatched to any gene: 12. The CDR3 is CASSLNWGGSETQYF. The CDR3 coding sequence is TGTGCCAGCAGTCTGAACTGGGGGGGTTCGGAGACCCAGTACTTC.

In nucleotides, the CDR3 is TGCGCCAGCAGCTTCAAAGGAGATACGCAGTATTTT. This encodes CASSFKGDTQYF. This chain connects TRBV5-1 to TRBJ2-3; D is uncertain. The CDR3 covers 12 residues. Germline-derived CDR1 and CDR2 are SGHRS and YFSETQ. Deletions cut 2 bases from V and 5 bases from J, with 6 bases between. Supplemented by reference TRBV5-1 and TRBJ2-3, the full variable domain reads KAGVTQTPRYLIKTRGQQVTLSCSPISGHRSVSWYQQTPGQGLQFLFEYFSETQRNKGNFPGRFSGRQFSNSRSEMNVSTLELGDSALYLCASSFKGDTQYFGPGTRLTVL.

The chain recombines TRBV6-1 with TRBJ2-7; TRBD1 matches 9 bases. CDR3 length: 16 residues. J was trimmed by 5 bases and V by 2 bases; bases with no gene match: 10. CDR1 and CDR2 (germline): MNHNS, SASEGT. For the CDR3, the DNA is TGTGCCAGCAGTGAACCCCCCTGGGACAGGGCCCACGAGCAGTACTTC. Translating it yields CASSEPPWDRAHEQYF.

The rearrangement links TRBV9 to TRBJ2-7; 10 bases agree with TRBD2. Germline-derived CDR1 and CDR2 are SGDLS and YYNGEE. The J segment lost 6 bases and the V segment lost 0 bases, leaving 9 bases of the junction unmatched. The CDR3 covers 16 residues. The DNA for the CDR3 is TGTGCCAGCAGCGTAGAGGGGCTAGCGGGAGTTAGCGAGCAGTACTTC. It encodes CASSVEGLAGVSEQYF.

V gene TRBV11-3 combines with J gene TRBJ2-7; D is ambiguous. The CDR3 runs to 13 residues. The ends were cut back, 3 bases at V and 2 bases at J, with 8 bases in the middle. CDR1 and CDR2 from the germline V gene are SGHNT and YENEEA. The CDR3 reads CASSFMGTYEQYF. In DNA, the CDR3 is TGTGCCAGCAGCTTTATGGGCACCTACGAGCAGTACTTC.

The V and J genes are TRBV29-1 and TRBJ1-2; D is undetermined. V was trimmed by 5 bases and J by 2 bases, leaving 6 bases between them. The germline V gene encodes CDR1 SQVTM and CDR2 ANQGSEA. The CDR3 contains 11 residues. The chain's CDR3 is CSVRYNYGYTF. The CDR3 region has the DNA TGCAGCGTTCGCTACAACTATGGCTACACCTTC.

The count of this clone is one. J is TRBJ2-1 and V is TRBV18; TRBD1 matches at 9 bases. Germline V gene sequence: CDR1 KGHSH, CDR2 LQKENI. V trimming: 4 bases; J trimming: 0 bases; junction bases outside the gene matches: 1. The CDR3 has 15 amino acids. The CDR3 bases are TGTGCCAGCTCACAGGACAGGGGCTCCTACAATGAGCAGTTCTTC. It yields the protein CASSQDRGSYNEQFF.

This sequence joins TRBV11-2 and TRBJ1-5; D gene ambiguous. Germline V gene sequence: CDR1 SGHAT, CDR2 FQNNGV. V lost 5 bases and J 3 bases, leaving 8 bases between the germline ends. This CDR3 has 13 residues. CDR3 protein: CASSPGLNQPQHF. The CDR3 nucleotides read TGTGCCAGCAGCCCCGGACTCAATCAGCCCCAGCATTTT.

A few counts support this clone. The V gene is TRBV28, the J gene TRBJ1-3; D gene unclear. The CDR3 is 14 amino acids. V was cut by 6 bases and J by 1 base, with 10 bases left in between. The germline V gene encodes CDR1 MDHEN and CDR2 SYDVKM. As DNA, the CDR3 is TGTGCCAGCAGCCCGAGGCTTTCTGGAAACACCATATATTTT. It translates to CASSPRLSGNTIYF.

This chain joins TRBV11-3 and TRBJ2-7; a weak D match, TRBD2 (5 bases). Trimming removed 1 base at V and 7 bases at J, with 14 bases between. The CDR3 spans 14 residues. Germline CDR1 reads SGHNT; CDR2 reads YENEEA. The CDR3 sequence: CASSLGRTTGEQYF. The DNA of the CDR3 is TGTGCCAGCAGCTTAGGACGTACCACGGGGGAGCAGTACTTC.

The CDR3 reads CASSLGDRGGYTF. CDR3 nucleotide sequence: TGCGCCAGCAGCTTGGGGGACAGGGGCGGCTACACCTTC. The genes are TRBV5-1 and TRBJ1-2, with TRBD1 matching 10 bases. Per the germline V gene, CDR1 is SGHRS and CDR2 is YFSETQ. V gave up 0 bases and J gave up 8 bases; unmatched junction bases: 1. This CDR3 has 13 residues.

The chain couples TRBV7-6 to TRBJ2-4, with D tentatively TRBD1 (5 bases). V was clipped by 7 bases and J by 1 base, with 14 bases between them. Germline loops: CDR1 SGHVS, CDR2 FNYEAQ. There are 15 residues in the CDR3. The CDR3 loop reads CASTPGGAAKNIQYF. The CDR3 nucleotides are TGTGCCAGCACCCCCGGTGGGGCGGCCAAAAACATTCAGTACTTC.

This chain uses TRBV21-1 with TRBJ2-2; the table's D call, TRBD2, has no DNA check behind it. TRBV21-1 is classified as a pseudogene. This CDR3 is 18 amino acids long. The CDR3 DNA sequence: TGTGCCAGCAGCAAGGCACCTAGCGGGAGGGTATTCACCGGGGAGCTGTTTTTT. This codes for CASSKAPSGRVFTGELFF.

This clone was observed a handful of times. The chain uses TRBV20-1 and TRBJ2-1; D gene uncertain. Germline-derived CDR1 and CDR2 are DFQATT and SNEGSKA (reference sequence). The CDR3 is made up of 10 amino acids. V was shortened by 6 bases and J by 8 bases, with 8 bases between the two germline ends. The CDR3 nucleotides read TGCAGTGCAGTGGACCATGAGCAGTTCTTC. It yields the protein CSAVDHEQFF.

The V and J genes are TRBV5-1 and TRBJ2-7; maybe TRBD1 (5 bases). There are 16 residues in the CDR3. Germline V gene data show CDR1 as SGHRS and CDR2 as YFSETQ. V was clipped by 0 bases and J by 3 bases, with 16 bases between them. The CDR3 sequence is CASSLALAGLIYEQYF. DNA for the CDR3: TGCGCCAGCAGCTTGGCCCTGGCAGGGTTGATCTACGAGCAGTACTTC.

The J gene is TRBJ2-5, the V gene TRBV28; possibly TRBD2 for D (6 bases). Germline values: CDR1 MDHEN, CDR2 SYDVKM. The CDR3 sequence is 16 residues long. V lost 1 base to trimming and J lost 1 base, with 13 bases between them. The CDR3 here is CASSLSGGARQETQYF. DNA of the CDR3: TGTGCCAGCAGTTTATCGGGCGGGGCCCGCCAAGAGACCCAGTACTTC.

The chain joins TRBV7-3 to TRBJ2-3, with D possibly being TRBD1 (6 bases). The CDR3 covers 16 residues. Germline assignment: CDR1 SGHTA and CDR2 FQGTGA. Trimming took off 2 bases at V and 0 bases at J, with 12 bases between the two ends. CDR3 protein: CASSLAGADSTDTQYF. The CDR3 DNA sequence: TGTGCCAGCAGCTTAGCAGGGGCAGATAGCACAGATACGCAGTATTTT.

The chain recombines TRBV18 with TRBJ2-1, with 9 bases that match TRBD1. The CDR3 runs 15 residues. Losses at the gene ends were 3 bases for V and 6 bases for J; bases not matched to a gene: 6. Germline V gene lookup returns CDR1 KGHSH and CDR2 LQKENI. Here the CDR3 reads CASSPGQGPFNEQFF. For the CDR3, the DNA is TGTGCCAGCTCACCGGGACAGGGTCCTTTCAATGAGCAGTTCTTC.

V usage is TRBV12-5 and J usage is TRBJ2-2, with TRBD2 matching 14 bases. The CDR3 has 18 residues. The germline CDR1 and CDR2 sequences are LGHNT and FRNRAP. Germline trimming cut 1 base from V and 4 bases from J; bases unmatched to any gene: 5. CDR3 sequence reads: CASGLGLAGGLGTGELFF. The CDR3 DNA reads as TGTGCTAGTGGTTTGGGACTAGCGGGAGGGCTGGGCACCGGGGAGCTGTTTTTT.

The chain links TRBV19 to TRBJ1-2; D is possibly TRBD1 (6 bases). Germline assignment: CDR1 LNHDA and CDR2 SQIVND (reference sequence). The CDR3 has 15 amino acids. Trimming left V 6 bases short and J 4 bases short, with 18 bases between. This chain's CDR3 is CASRTSGGRAYGYTF. The CDR3 nucleotides are TGTGCCAGTAGGACCAGTGGGGGGCGCGCCTATGGCTACACCTTC. Supplemented by reference TRBV19 and TRBJ1-2, the full variable domain reads DGGITQSPKYLFRKEGQNVTLSCEQNLNHDAMYWYRQDPGQGLRLIYYSQIVNDFQKGDIAEGYSVSREKKESFPLTVTSAQKNPTAFYLCASRTSGGRAYGYTFGSGTRLTVV.

V gene TRBV6-5 combines with J gene TRBJ1-1, with D possibly being TRBD1 (5 bases). The germline CDR1 and CDR2 sequences are MNHEY and SVGAGI. This CDR3 has 13 amino acids. The V and J ends lost 6 bases and 10 bases respectively, with 18 bases between them. CDR3 DNA sequence: TGTGCCAGCAGCACCCTGTCCGTACAGGTAGCTTTCTTT. Translated: CASSTLSVQVAFF.

V gene TRBV11-2 combines with J gene TRBJ2-7; maybe TRBD2 (6 bases). The V end was cut by 5 bases, the J end by 3 bases, with 14 bases between. Germline assignment: CDR1 SGHAT and CDR2 FQNNGV. CDR3 length: 14 residues. The CDR3 DNA follows: TGTGCCAGCAGCCCCAGGAGGGACCACTACGAGCAGTACTTC. This sequence encodes CASSPRRDHYEQYF.

J is TRBJ2-5 and V is TRBV28, with 11 bases lining up with TRBD2. CDR3 size: 13 residues. Germline V lookup: CDR1 MDHEN, CDR2 SYDVKM. Trimming at V came to 6 bases and at J to 5 bases, leaving 2 bases not matched to a gene. CDR3 sequence: CASSTSGSETQYF. In DNA, the CDR3 is TGTGCCAGCAGCACTAGCGGGAGCGAGACCCAGTACTTC.

Of note for this clone: The same CDR3 also results from other DNA sequences found in this sample. The V and J genes are TRBV20-1 and TRBJ1-2; D remains ambiguous. CDR1 is DFQATT, CDR2 SNEGSKA, per germline (reference sequence). This CDR3 spans 10 amino acids. Trimming cost V 5 bases and J 7 bases, with 8 bases left between them. This CDR3 is CSAEGRGYTF. Here the CDR3 DNA reads TGCAGTGCTGAGGGTCGTGGCTACACCTTC.

V usage is TRBV11-1 and J usage is TRBJ1-1; perhaps TRBD1 as D (5 bases). Trimming removed 1 base at V and 0 bases at J, with 6 bases between. Germline V gene data show CDR1 as SGHAT and CDR2 as FQDESV (reference sequence). The CDR3 is 14 amino acids. In DNA form, the CDR3 reads TGTGCCAGCAGCTTAGGACAGATGAACACTGAAGCTTTCTTT. It codes for CASSLGQMNTEAFF.

The rearrangement joins TRBV5-4 to TRBJ2-1; D may be TRBD2 (6 bases). The V and J ends lost 4 bases and 0 bases respectively, with 14 bases between them. Looked up from germline, CDR1 is SGHNT and CDR2 is YYREEE (reference sequence). The CDR3 covers 16 residues. The CDR3 region is CASSPPGTRSYNEQFF. CDR3 nucleotide sequence: TGTGCCAGCAGCCCACCCGGGACTCGCTCCTACAATGAGCAGTTCTTC.

This clone has only a few counts. V usage is TRBV5-4 and J usage is TRBJ2-3; 13 nucleotides match TRBD2. This CDR3 comprises 17 residues. With V trimmed by 3 bases and J by 0 bases, 4 bases remained unmatched. Germline V gene sequence: CDR1 SGHNT, CDR2 YYREEE (reference sequence). This CDR3 is CASSSPTSGGSTDTQYF. The CDR3 DNA sequence: TGTGCCAGCAGCTCGCCGACTAGCGGGGGGAGCACAGATACGCAGTATTTT.